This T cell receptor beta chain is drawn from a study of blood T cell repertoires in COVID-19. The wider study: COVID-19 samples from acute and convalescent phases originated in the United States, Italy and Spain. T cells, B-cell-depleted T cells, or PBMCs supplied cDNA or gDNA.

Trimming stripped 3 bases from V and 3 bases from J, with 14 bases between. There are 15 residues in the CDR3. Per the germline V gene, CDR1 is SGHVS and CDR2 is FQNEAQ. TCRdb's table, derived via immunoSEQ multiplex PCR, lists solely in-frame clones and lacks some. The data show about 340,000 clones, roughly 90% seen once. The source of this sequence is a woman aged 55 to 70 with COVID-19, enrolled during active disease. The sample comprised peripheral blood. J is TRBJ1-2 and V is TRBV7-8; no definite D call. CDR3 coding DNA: TGTGCCAGCAGCTTCAGTGTCACAGTCGACTATGGCTACACCTTC. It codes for CASSFSVTVDYGYTF.